A selection of T cell receptor beta chains follows, all from one sample in a study of prognosis after radiotherapy for stage I lung cancer. MiXCR was run by TCRdb on the multiplex PCR reads, yielding one entry per CDR3 protein. The table includes 31,000 or so distinct CDR3 sequences, approximately 51% detected once. This material consisted of PBMCs, taken before or after stereotactic body radiation therapy (not recorded which). These receptors originate from a donor aged 50 or older with non-small cell lung cancer. The CDR3 runs from the conserved cysteine through the conserved F or W. Fields, in order: V gene, clone size, D gene, J gene, CDR3 length, CDR3 DNA, CDR3 protein. A D gene is named only where the DNA matches it firmly. Part of the rows lack a size; the others show once, few, many or a class for expanded clones.

TRBV20-1	-	TRBD2	TRBJ2-1	18	TGCAGTGCTAGAGCAAAGGGACTAGCGGGGGGGAGATACAATGAGCAGTTCTTC	CSARAKGLAGGRYNEQFF
TRBV6-1	many	-	TRBJ1-5	15	TGTGCCAGCAGCCTCGACAGGAATCACAATCAGCCCCAGCATTTT	CASSLDRNHNQPQHF
TRBV30	-	-	TRBJ2-6	13	TGTGCCTGGAGTGTAGCTGGGTCCAACGTCCTGACTTTC	CAWSVAGSNVLTF
TRBV12-3/TRBV12-4	-	TRBD1	TRBJ2-6	16	TGTGCCAGCAGTCTTGGGACAGCCTCTGGGGCCAACGTCCTGACTTTC	CASSLGTASGANVLTF
TRBV12-3/TRBV12-4	many	TRBD2	TRBJ2-3	15	TGTGCCAGCAGACTGAGCGGGAGCGAGACAGATACGCAGTATTTT	CASRLSGSETDTQYF
TRBV2	-	-	TRBJ1-5	13	TGTGCCAGCACCCCCGTAACGGGACAGCCCCAGCATTTT	CASTPVTGQPQHF
TRBV5-4	many	-	TRBJ1-1	15	TGTGCCAGCAGCCGTTCCACCTTATTGAACACTGAAGCTTTCTTT	CASSRSTLLNTEAFF
TRBV5-1	many	-	TRBJ1-1	14	TGCGCCAGCTACCTAGGACAGAGGAACACTGAAGCTTTCTTT	CASYLGQRNTEAFF
TRBV20-1	-	TRBD1	TRBJ2-6	17	TGCAGTGCTAGAGAGGGACAGGGGGCGTCTGGGGACAACGTCCTGACTTTC	CSAREGQGASGDNVLTF
TRBV6-5	-	TRBD2	TRBJ2-1	16	TGTGCCAGCAGTTACAGTACTAGCGGTGTATACAATGAGCAGTTCTTC	CASSYSTSGVYNEQFF
TRBV5-1	-	TRBD2	TRBJ2-1	16	TGCGCCAGCAGTTTCCAAATAGCGGGAGGGATTAATGAGCAGTTCTTC	CASSFQIAGGINEQFF
TRBV29-1	many	TRBD1	TRBJ1-1	13	TGCAGCGTTGAGGGACAGCGGAACACTGAAGCTTTCTTT	CSVEGQRNTEAFF
TRBV18	many	-	TRBJ2-3	14	TGTGCCAGCTCACCCAGTCTGGTTGGGGATACGCAGTATTTT	CASSPSLVGDTQYF
TRBV19	many	-	TRBJ1-4	14	TGTGCCACCGGAGAGGAGGGGAATAATGAAAAACTGTTTTTT	CATGEEGNNEKLFF
TRBV7-9	many	TRBD2	TRBJ2-7	16	TGTGCCAGCAGCCCTGGACTAGCGGGGGACTCCTACGAGCAGTACTTC	CASSPGLAGDSYEQYF
TRBV2	many	TRBD2	TRBJ2-3	15	TGTGCCATCGGCGCCCGGCGGGAGGGCACAGATACGCAGTATTTT	CAIGARREGTDTQYF
TRBV5-6	many	-	TRBJ2-1	16	TGTGCCAGCAGTGGGGGGTTGGTGGGCTCCTACAATGAGCAGTTCTTC	CASSGGLVGSYNEQFF
TRBV6-1	-	-	TRBJ2-5	13	TGTGCCAGCAGTGGGGGGAGTGGAGAGACCCAGTACTTC	CASSGGSGETQYF
TRBV6-2/TRBV6-3	many	-	TRBJ2-2	12	TGTGCCAGCAGTTACGGCACCGGGGAGCTGTTTTTT	CASSYGTGELFF
TRBV27	-	-	TRBJ2-3	14	TGTGCCAGCAAGAAAGTCCTCCGATTCGGTACGCAGTATTTT	CASKKVLRFGTQYF
TRBV30	-	-	TRBJ2-3	13	TGTGCCTGGAGTGTAATTGGTTCGGATACGCAGTATTTT	CAWSVIGSDTQYF
TRBV24-1	-	-	TRBJ2-2	14	TGTGCCACCCGACATGGGATGGGCACCGGGGAGCTGTTTTTT	CATRHGMGTGELFF
TRBV6-2/TRBV6-3	-	-	TRBJ1-2	13	TGTGCCAGCAGTTACAGAGGGCCCTATGGCTACACCTTC	CASSYRGPYGYTF
TRBV10-3	-	-	TRBJ1-2	15	TGTGCCATCAGTGAGTCCGTTACCATCGGTTATGGCTACACCTTC	CAISESVTIGYGYTF
TRBV19	once	TRBD2	TRBJ2-7	17	TGTGCCAGTAGTATATATCTATCGGCTAGCGGGGCTTACGAGCAGTACTTC	CASSIYLSASGAYEQYF
TRBV6-5	-	-	TRBJ2-1	13	TGTGCCAGCAGTTACTCGACTGACAATGAGCAGTTCTTC	CASSYSTDNEQFF
TRBV2	medium-sized	-	TRBJ2-2	13	TGTGCCAGCAGTGCTTCGAACACCGGGGAGCTGTTTTTT	CASSASNTGELFF
TRBV4-1	many	-	TRBJ2-7	14	TGCGCCAGCAGCCCAAAATACGTCTCCTACGAGCAGTACTTC	CASSPKYVSYEQYF
TRBV30	medium-sized	-	TRBJ2-2	13	TGTGCCTGGAGTGTGGACGGGACCGGGGAGCTGTTTTTT	CAWSVDGTGELFF
TRBV6-1	many	-	TRBJ1-2	13	TGTGCCAGCAGCCCGGGCGTCAGCTATGGCTACACCTTC	CASSPGVSYGYTF
TRBV30	-	-	TRBJ1-6	12	TGTGCCTACAACAGGGTTCTGTCACCCCTCCACTTT	CAYNRVLSPLHF
TRBV7-2	-	TRBD2	TRBJ2-1	17	TGTACCAGCAGCTCTGCTAGGGCTAGCGGGACCTACAATGAGCAGTTCTTC	CTSSSARASGTYNEQFF
TRBV28	many	-	TRBJ1-2	15	TGTGCCAGCCTAGACCCAAGCAAAAGGGACTATGGCTACACCTTC	CASLDPSKRDYGYTF
TRBV7-9	many	TRBD1	TRBJ2-1	14	TGTGCCAGCAGCCCCCAGGGGGCAAGGGATGAGCAGTTCTTC	CASSPQGARDEQFF
TRBV10-3	many	TRBD2	TRBJ2-1	15	TGTGCCATCAGTTTAGCGGGAGGGCCTCGTAATGAGCAGTTCTTC	CAISLAGGPRNEQFF
TRBV6-2/TRBV6-3	-	-	TRBJ2-7	12	TGTGCCAGCAGTTATTCGGTTAACGAGCAGTACTTC	CASSYSVNEQYF
TRBV24-1	many	TRBD1	TRBJ2-5	15	TGTGCCACCAGCCCGGACAGGGGGCGACAAGAGACCCAGTACTTC	CATSPDRGRQETQYF